The 29 T cell receptor beta chains given below trace back to one sample, sequenced in a study of brain T cells in children with intractable seizures. Sequencing used immunoSEQ multiplex PCR; TCRdb keeps in-frame clones, though not all of them. The repertoire holds about 340,000 clones, with roughly 92% as singletons. The time point was: blood from clinic visit 5 months post-surgery; TSC patient then seizure free. Sequences were derived from peripheral blood, sampled approximately 5 months after surgery. The origin of the receptors is a boy under two years old with tuberous sclerosis and intractable seizures.

V and J are TRBV30 and TRBJ2-3, with 7 bases aligning to TRBD1. The CDR3 is 16 residues long. The germline gives CDR1 GTSNPN, CDR2 SVGIG (reference sequence). Losses at the gene ends were 1 base for V and 4 bases for J; bases not matched to a gene: 11. The CDR3 sequence is CAWSDATGWGSDTQYF. As DNA, the CDR3 is TGTGCCTGGAGTGACGCGACAGGGTGGGGGTCAGATACGCAGTATTTT.

V gene TRBV19 combines with J gene TRBJ1-1; 12 bases fit TRBD1. CDR3 length equals 17 residues. Germline V gene lookup returns CDR1 LNHDA and CDR2 SQIVND (reference sequence). J lost 3 bases, V lost 5 bases, and 10 bases had no gene match. The CDR3 DNA follows: TGTGCCAGTAGTTTCCGGGACAGGGGGCTGGAGGACACTGAAGCTTTCTTT. Residues: CASSFRDRGLEDTEAFF. Supplemented by reference TRBV19 and TRBJ1-1, the full variable domain reads DGGITQSPKYLFRKEGQNVTLSCEQNLNHDAMYWYRQDPGQGLRLIYYSQIVNDFQKGDIAEGYSVSREKKESFPLTVTSAQKNPTAFYLCASSFRDRGLEDTEAFFGQGTRLTVV.

The chain carries TRBV21-1 and TRBJ1-6; the D call in the table, TRBD1, was not verified against the DNA. TRBV21-1 is a documented pseudogene. The CDR3 sequence is 18 residues long. The CDR3 is CASSKRGTGGLYNSPLHF. The CDR3 nucleotides read TGTGCCAGCAGCAAAAGGGGGACAGGGGGGCTCTATAATTCACCCCTCCACTTT.

The rearrangement uses TRBV2 and TRBJ1-2; possibly TRBD1 for D (5 bases). Trimming took off 4 bases at V and 4 bases at J, with 10 bases between the two ends. Germline values: CDR1 SNHLY, CDR2 FYNNEI. The CDR3 contains 13 residues. This CDR3 is CASSGQPLYGYTF. The CDR3 nucleotides are TGTGCCAGCAGTGGACAGCCTCTCTATGGCTACACCTTC.

This rearrangement joins TRBV19 to TRBJ1-2, with TRBD1 as a possible D gene (5 bases). With 8 bases removed from V and 1 base from J, the gap between germline ends came to 8 bases. Germline CDR1 reads LNHDA; CDR2 reads SQIVND (reference sequence). The CDR3 loop spans 12 amino acids. CDR3 sequence: CASADSNYGYTF. CDR3 sequence (DNA): TGTGCCAGTGCTGACAGTAACTATGGCTACACCTTC.

The chain recombines TRBV30 with TRBJ2-3; D is ambiguous. There are 12 residues in the CDR3. CDR1 GTSNPN and CDR2 SVGIG come from the germline V gene (reference sequence). Trimming removed 3 bases at V and 0 bases at J, with 4 bases between. In DNA form, the CDR3 reads TGTGCCTGGAGGGGGAGCACAGATACGCAGTATTTT. It specifies CAWRGSTDTQYF.

This clone was recorded only once. Other DNA sequences in this specimen translate into the identical CDR3. The chain combines TRBV19 with TRBJ1-1, with D uncertain. This CDR3 has 13 amino acids. V was pared by 0 bases and J by 1 base, with 3 bases between. Germline V gene data show CDR1 as LNHDA and CDR2 as SQIVND (reference sequence). CDR3 protein: CASSIDWNTEAFF. The DNA for the CDR3 is TGTGCCAGTAGTATAGATTGGAACACTGAAGCTTTCTTT.

The chain couples TRBV30 to TRBJ1-1; no reliable D call. The CDR3 runs 11 residues. Germline CDR1 is GTSNPN and CDR2 is SVGIG (reference sequence). Trimming took 5 bases from V and 1 from J, leaving 5 bases between them. In nucleotides, the CDR3 is TGTGCCTGGGAGAGGAACACTGAAGCTTTCTTT. Its translation: CAWERNTEAFF. The entire variable domain, with the rest obtained from reference TRBV30 and TRBJ1-1, is as follows: SQTIHQWPATLVQPVGSPLSLECTVEGTSNPNLYWYRQAAGRGLQLLFYSVGIGQISSEVPQNLSASRPQDRQFILSSKKLLLSDSGFYLCAWERNTEAFFGQGTRLTVV.

This chain connects TRBV19 to TRBJ1-3; D perhaps matches TRBD1 (6 bases). Germline assignment: CDR1 LNHDA and CDR2 SQIVND (reference sequence). Trimming removed 3 bases at V and 2 bases at J, with 8 bases between. This CDR3 region has 14 residues. The CDR3: CASSISGAGNTIYF. For the CDR3, the DNA is TGTGCCAGTAGTATTTCAGGGGCTGGAAACACCATATATTTT.

V and J are TRBV3-1 (or the pseudogene TRBV3-2) and TRBJ1-2; 7 bases match TRBD1. The ends lost 4 bases at V and 4 bases at J; junction bases unmatched: 3. This CDR3 comprises 13 residues. Germline values: CDR1 LGHDT, CDR2 YNNKEL (reference sequence). The CDR3 coding sequence is TGTGCCAGCAGCCCTGGGACAGTCTATGGCTACACCTTC. Encoded protein: CASSPGTVYGYTF.

The chain joins TRBV12-5 to TRBJ2-3; D is uncertain. The germline V gene encodes CDR1 LGHNT and CDR2 FRNRAP. The CDR3 runs to 19 residues. The V end was cut by 0 bases, the J end by 1 base, with 20 bases between. As DNA, the CDR3 is TGTGCTAGTGGTTTGGTACTAATCCCGCGCACTCACGGCACAGATACGCAGTATTTT. This encodes CASGLVLIPRTHGTDTQYF.

This chain joins TRBV30 and TRBJ2-1; the D gene is possibly TRBD2 (5 bases). V lost 5 bases and J 5 bases, leaving 10 bases between the germline ends. Looked up from germline, CDR1 is GTSNPN and CDR2 is SVGIG (reference sequence). This CDR3 has 12 amino acids. Here the CDR3 DNA reads TGTGCCTGGGAGGTTAGCGACAATGAGCAGTTCTTC. Encoded protein: CAWEVSDNEQFF.

V is TRBV7-8 and J is TRBJ1-6, with TRBD1 matching over 7 bases. CDR1 and CDR2 from the germline V gene are SGHVS and FQNEAQ. V dropped 5 bases and J dropped 5; count of bases not matched to a gene: 6. This CDR3 is built from 15 residues. The CDR3 sequence: CASSNRDRHNSPLHF. CDR3 coding DNA: TGTGCCAGCAGCAACCGGGACAGACATAATTCACCCCTCCACTTT.

J is TRBJ1-1 and V is TRBV30; D gene uncertain. The CDR3 runs to 15 residues. Trimming pared 4 bases from V and 1 base from J, leaving 16 bases between. Germline CDR1 and CDR2: GTSNPN and SVGIG (reference sequence). CDR3 bases: TGTGCCTGGATCTTTCTAGGGTCCTGGAACACTGAAGCTTTCTTT. Amino acid sequence: CAWIFLGSWNTEAFF.

The rearrangement uses TRBV18 and TRBJ2-3; maybe TRBD2 (6 bases). The CDR3 spans 14 residues. Trimming pared 7 bases from V and 6 bases from J, leaving 17 bases between. Germline CDR1 and CDR2: KGHSH and LQKENI. The CDR3 spells CASLRDGPIDTQYF. CDR3 nucleotide sequence: TGTGCCAGCTTGCGGGACGGACCGATCGATACGCAGTATTTT.

In DNA form, the CDR3 reads TGTGCCAGCAGCCATACGGGAGTTAGCAATCAGCCCCAGCATTTT. Protein sequence: CASSHTGVSNQPQHF. The chain employs TRBV5-5 and TRBJ1-5; unclear D gene. V was trimmed by 4 bases and J by 0 bases, leaving 11 bases between them. The CDR3 has 15 residues. Germline V gives CDR1 SGHKS, CDR2 YYEKEE (reference sequence).

This chain links TRBV27 with TRBJ2-1; D uncertain. V gave up 4 bases and J gave up 6 bases, with 7 bases separating them. Germline V CDR1 and CDR2: MNHEY, SMNVEV (reference sequence). The CDR3 covers 12 residues. As DNA, the CDR3 is TGTGCCAGCAGTTCCCCCGGCAATGAGCAGTTCTTC. Protein product: CASSSPGNEQFF.

This chain connects TRBV10-3 to TRBJ1-6; perhaps TRBD1 as D (5 bases). Germline assignment: CDR1 ENHRY and CDR2 SYGVKD. The CDR3 sequence is 13 residues long. V was clipped by 7 bases and J by 5 bases, with 9 bases between them. CDR3 nucleotides: TGTGCCATCACCACGACAGATAATTCACCCCTCCACTTT. The encoded protein is CAITTTDNSPLHF.

A few counts support this clone. Other DNA sequences in the same sample also yield this CDR3. The chain combines TRBV11-2 with TRBJ1-1; the D is unclear. Germline CDR1 is SGHAT and CDR2 is FQNNGV. Between the trimmed V and J ends, which lost 0 bases and 0 bases, there was a span of 2 bases. The CDR3 covers 13 residues. This chain's CDR3 is CASSLDLNTEAFF. For the CDR3, the DNA is TGTGCCAGCAGCTTAGATTTGAACACTGAAGCTTTCTTT. Looking up the rest from reference TRBV11-2 and TRBJ1-1 gives the full variable domain: EAGVAQSPRYKIIEKRQSVAFWCNPISGHATLYWYQQILGQGPKLLIQFQNNGVVDDSQLPKDRFSAERLKGVDSTLKIQPAKLEDSAVYLCASSLDLNTEAFFGQGTRLTVV.

The chain employs TRBV24-1 and TRBJ2-1; 9 bases fit TRBD2. V shed 3 bases and J 0 bases; nucleotides not matched to a gene: 2. The CDR3 contains 16 residues. Per germline, CDR1 KGHDR and CDR2 SFDVKD. CDR3 bases: TGTGCCACCAGTGATCAACTAGCGGGCTCCTACAATGAGCAGTTCTTC. Translated: CATSDQLAGSYNEQFF.

V is TRBV6-5 and J is TRBJ1-1; tentatively, D is TRBD1 (5 bases). Germline values: CDR1 MNHEY, CDR2 SVGAGI. Trimming left V 2 bases short and J 5 bases short, with 9 bases between. This CDR3 has 13 residues. In DNA, the CDR3 is TGTGCCAGCAGTTACCCCGCAGGGACTGAAGCTTTCTTT. Translated, it gives CASSYPAGTEAFF.

The chain employs TRBV7-3 and TRBJ2-7; TRBD1 matches 9 bases. This CDR3 spans 16 amino acids. Losses at the gene ends were 1 base for V and 6 bases for J; bases not matched to a gene: 10. Germline CDR1 SGHTA, CDR2 FQGTGA. In DNA form, the CDR3 reads TGTGCCAGCAGCTTAAGGGTTGGACAGGGGACGGTCGAGCAGTACTTC. As protein: CASSLRVGQGTVEQYF.

The chain links TRBV3-1 (or the pseudogene TRBV3-2) to TRBJ2-3; D might be TRBD2 (6 bases). V was pared by 1 base and J by 6 bases, with 14 bases between. This CDR3 region has 15 residues. Germline V gene lookup returns CDR1 LGHDT and CDR2 YNNKEL (reference sequence). CDR3 region: CASSQARDWGDTQYF. CDR3 DNA: TGTGCCAGCAGCCAAGCCCGGGACTGGGGGGATACGCAGTATTTT.

The chain links TRBV25-1 to TRBJ1-3, with no clear D. V was trimmed by 1 base and J by 0 bases, leaving 10 bases between them. The CDR3 contains 16 residues. Germline V gene lookup returns CDR1 MGHDK and CDR2 SYGVNS. This CDR3 is CASSESGLPSGNTIYF. The CDR3 coding sequence is TGTGCCAGCAGTGAATCCGGGCTACCCTCTGGAAACACCATATATTTT.

V and J are TRBV24-1 and TRBJ2-2; D call uncertain. In germline, CDR1 is KGHDR, CDR2 SFDVKD. V shed 7 bases and J shed 4 bases, with 15 bases lying between them. This CDR3 comprises 15 residues. The CDR3 spells CATRNLGPLTGELFF. Here the CDR3 DNA reads TGTGCCACCAGAAATCTAGGACCCCTCACCGGGGAGCTGTTTTTT.

The rearrangement joins TRBV6-1 to TRBJ2-1, with 9 bases identical to TRBD2. This CDR3 has 16 residues. Trimming took 4 bases from V and 3 from J; bases not matched to a gene: 7. Germline V CDR1 and CDR2: MNHNS, SASEGT. The CDR3 loop is CASSGLSGGGYNEQFF. The DNA for the CDR3 is TGTGCCAGCAGTGGGCTTAGCGGGGGAGGCTACAATGAGCAGTTCTTC.

The count of this clone is one. The chain links TRBV7-9 to TRBJ2-1; TRBD1 matches 9 bases. The ends lost 1 base at V and 2 bases at J; junction bases unmatched: 3. The CDR3 is 16 residues long. Germline V CDR1 and CDR2: SEHNR, FQNEAQ (reference sequence). CDR3 DNA sequence: TGTGCCAGCAGCTTAGTTGGGACAGGGCCCTACAATGAGCAGTTCTTC. This encodes CASSLVGTGPYNEQFF.

The chain has TRBV7-9 and TRBJ1-1, with D perhaps TRBD1 (6 bases). The CDR3 is made up of 15 amino acids. Trimming took 5 bases from V and 3 from J, leaving 16 bases between them. Germline V lookup: CDR1 SEHNR, CDR2 FQNEAQ (reference sequence). The DNA for the CDR3 is TGTGCCAGCAGCCCAACAGGGACGGGAGACACTGAAGCTTTCTTT. Translated: CASSPTGTGDTEAFF.

This clone was detected once. The gene calls are TRBV6-5 and TRBJ1-4; D is unresolved. CDR1 is MNHEY and CDR2 is SVGAGI in the germline V gene. The ends were cut back, 4 bases at V and 4 bases at J, with 13 bases in the middle. This CDR3 contains 15 residues. CDR3 region: CASSLLGRINEKLFF. Here the CDR3 DNA reads TGTGCCAGCAGTTTGTTAGGACGGATTAATGAAAAACTGTTTTTT.